The 5 T cell receptor beta chains reported below all come from one sample, sequenced in a study of a mutant IDH1 vaccine in newly diagnosed glioma. TCRdb's copy holds only in-frame clones and misses some; the assay was immunoSEQ multiplex PCR. The sample comprises 34,000 or so clones, just under 80% of which are singletons, and approximately 25% rests with the top ten. Their antigens remain unidentified. Time point here: week 11, during vaccination. Every single dose of the vaccine, 300 ug of mutant IDH1 20-mer peptide, came with topical imiquimod. Sequencing used PBMCs, obtained from a glioma patient whose treatment included an IDH1 peptide vaccine. The source of these receptors is a man under 40 with glioma.

This rearrangement joins TRBV18 to TRBJ1-2; TRBD1 might be the D (5 bases). CDR3 length: 14 amino acids. Looked up from germline, CDR1 is KGHSH and CDR2 is LQKENI. V shed 0 bases and J shed 2 bases, with 7 bases lying between them. The CDR3, as DNA: TGTGCCAGCTCACCACCTGGGGGGAACTATGGCTACACCTTC. Protein sequence: CASSPPGGNYGYTF.

V gene TRBV6-6 combines with J gene TRBJ2-7; D perhaps matches TRBD1 (6 bases). The V and J ends lost 4 bases and 3 bases respectively, with 16 bases between them. The CDR3 runs 15 residues. The germline gives CDR1 MNHNY, CDR2 SVGAGI (reference sequence). CDR3 DNA sequence: TGTGCCAGCAGTTGGGTGCTCGAGGACAGCTACGAGCAGTACTTC. Translating it yields CASSWVLEDSYEQYF.

This clone was seen more than once but under ten times. The junction differs from germline at one of its ends, possibly a read error. The chain combines TRBV6-5 with TRBJ1-6; D ambiguous. This CDR3 has 13 residues. From germline, CDR1 is MNHEY and CDR2 SVGAGI. CDR3 sequence: CASSWTNNSPLHF. In DNA, the CDR3 is TGTGCCAGCAGTTGGACTAATAACTCACCCCTCCACTTT.

The gene calls are TRBV2 and TRBJ1-1; 7 nucleotides align to TRBD1. Germline trimming cut 5 bases from V and 0 bases from J; bases unmatched to any gene: 3. CDR3 size: 14 residues. Germline lookup yields CDR1 SNHLY and CDR2 FYNNEI. This CDR3 reads CASSYRGLNTEAFF. The DNA for the CDR3 is TGTGCCAGCAGTTACAGGGGCTTGAACACTGAAGCTTTCTTT.

This chain uses TRBV5-1 with TRBJ2-1; D call uncertain. This CDR3 is 14 amino acids long. Germline-derived CDR1 and CDR2 are SGHRS and YFSETQ. The V gene lost 7 bases and the J gene lost 7 bases, with 18 bases spanning the gap. CDR3 sequence reads: CASRPGLATNEQFF. The CDR3 region has the DNA TGCGCCAGCCGACCCGGGTTGGCCACTAATGAGCAGTTCTTC.